This entry lists 11 T cell receptor beta chains sequenced from one sample in a study of beta chain features in type 1 diabetes. Sequenced material consisted of expressed TCRB transcripts (all of the isolated RNA was reverse transcribed). Method: immunoSEQ multiplex PCR; TCRdb's copy keeps in-frame clones and lacks some. The table lists 350,000 to 400,000 clones, about 14% of them singletons. The sequenced sample was naive CD4+ T cells from blood. The receptors were gathered from a woman under 30 in good health.

This clone has only a few counts. This sequence joins TRBV5-1 and TRBJ2-1; TRBD1 matches at 9 bases. The CDR3 consists of 16 residues. Per the germline V gene, CDR1 is SGHRS and CDR2 is YFSETQ. J lost 3 bases, V lost 0 bases, and 4 bases had no gene match. This chain's CDR3 is CASSLGRTGDYNEQFF. The CDR3 coding sequence is TGCGCCAGCAGCTTGGGTAGGACAGGGGACTACAATGAGCAGTTCTTC.

V usage is TRBV5-1 and J usage is TRBJ1-5; D gene unclear. CDR1 is SGHRS, CDR2 YFSETQ, per germline. This CDR3 region has 14 residues. Between the trimmed V and J ends, which lost 0 bases and 7 bases, there was a span of 11 bases. CDR3 nucleotides: TGCGCCAGCAGCTTGGATAGCCCGGCCCAGCCCCAGCATTTT. Protein sequence: CASSLDSPAQPQHF.

The chain employs TRBV7-2 and TRBJ1-2; TRBD1 agrees at 7 bases. CDR1 and CDR2 (germline): SGHTA, FQGNSA. V gave up 5 bases and J gave up 4 bases; unmatched junction bases: 13. The CDR3 extends over 16 amino acids. Here the CDR3 DNA reads TGTGCCAGCAGCCTTCTCAGGGGGATGATCACCTATGGCTACACCTTC. It encodes CASSLLRGMITYGYTF.

A few counts support this clone. The rearrangement links TRBV20-1 to TRBJ2-1, with D uncertain. Trimming left V 3 bases short and J 9 bases short, with 9 bases between. The CDR3 is made up of 11 amino acids. CDR1 is DFQATT, CDR2 SNEGSKA, per germline (reference sequence). The CDR3 region has the DNA TGCAGTGCTAGTTTCGTCAGTGAGCAGTTCTTC. This encodes CSASFVSEQFF.

This clone was observed a few times. The V gene is TRBV30, the J gene TRBJ1-2, with no clear D. Germline CDR1 GTSNPN, CDR2 SVGIG (reference sequence). V was shortened by 0 bases and J by 1 base, with 12 bases between the two germline ends. The CDR3 runs 15 residues. The CDR3 loop reads CAWSVRGSHNYGYTF. CDR3 bases: TGTGCCTGGAGTGTACGCGGCAGTCATAACTATGGCTACACCTTC.

A note on this clone: At the DNA level, this CDR3 is encoded by other sequences in the same sample as well. The chain has TRBV5-1 and TRBJ2-1; 9 bases agree with TRBD2. CDR3 length: 14 residues. V trimming: 4 bases; J trimming: 3 bases; junction bases outside the gene matches: 2. Germline CDR1 SGHRS, CDR2 YFSETQ. The CDR3 DNA reads as TGCGCCAGCAGCCTAGCGGGGAACTACAATGAGCAGTTCTTC. This encodes CASSLAGNYNEQFF.

The CDR3 DNA reads TGTGCCTGGAGTGTACGTTCCAGTTCCTACGAGCAGTACTTC. This codes for CAWSVRSSSYEQYF. The chain carries TRBV30 and TRBJ2-7; D not resolved. This CDR3 has 14 residues. Germline CDR1 is GTSNPN and CDR2 is SVGIG (reference sequence). The ends were cut back, 0 bases at V and 1 base at J, with 10 bases in the middle.

This chain links TRBV19 with TRBJ2-3, with TRBD1 as a possible D gene (6 bases). Germline-derived CDR1 and CDR2 are LNHDA and SQIVND (reference sequence). This CDR3 spans 15 amino acids. Trimming left V 5 bases short and J 2 bases short, with 14 bases between. The chain's CDR3 is CASSGTPGYTDTQYF. The CDR3 DNA reads TGTGCCAGTAGTGGGACACCTGGGTACACAGATACGCAGTATTTT. Looking up the rest from reference TRBV19 and TRBJ2-3 gives the full variable domain: DGGITQSPKYLFRKEGQNVTLSCEQNLNHDAMYWYRQDPGQGLRLIYYSQIVNDFQKGDIAEGYSVSREKKESFPLTVTSAQKNPTAFYLCASSGTPGYTDTQYFGPGTRLTVL.

This clone was detected only a few times. The genes are TRBV29-1 and TRBJ1-4, with 8 bases that match TRBD1. The trim removed 6 bases at V and 8 bases at J, leaving 8 bases unmatched. This CDR3 has 13 residues. Germline V lookup: CDR1 SQVTM, CDR2 ANQGSEA. The CDR3 sequence: CSVVQGAEEKLFF. The DNA of the CDR3 is TGCAGCGTCGTCCAGGGGGCGGAAGAAAAACTGTTTTTT.

The rearrangement joins TRBV9 to TRBJ2-2; D is perhaps TRBD2 (7 bases). The V and J ends lost 6 bases and 3 bases respectively, with 15 bases between them. CDR3 length: 15 amino acids. Germline V gene lookup returns CDR1 SGDLS and CDR2 YYNGEE. The CDR3 protein is CASKGGGLDTGELFF. CDR3 nucleotide sequence: TGTGCCAGCAAAGGGGGAGGGCTCGACACCGGGGAGCTGTTTTTT. The variable domain in full, with the rest retrieved from reference TRBV9 and TRBJ2-2, is DSGVTQTPKHLITATGQRVTLRCSPRSGDLSVYWYQQSLDQGLQFLIQYYNGEERAKGNILERFSAQQFPDLHSELNLSSLELGDSALYFCASKGGGLDTGELFFGEGSRLTVL.

The chain carries TRBV5-4 and TRBJ2-2, with D unresolved. Germline CDR1 is SGHNT and CDR2 is YYREEE (reference sequence). V shed 4 bases and J shed 0 bases, with 7 bases lying between them. This CDR3 is 14 amino acids long. The CDR3 nucleotides read TGTGCCAGCAGCCCAATAGCGAACACCGGGGAGCTGTTTTTT. This codes for CASSPIANTGELFF.